This TCR beta chain was retrieved from a study of T cell responses to AZD1222 COVID-19 vaccine (dated by TCRdb to the early 2020s). Context from the whole study: TCR sequencing covered more than 230 trial participants: about 210 given two doses of AZD1222 and approximately 26 given two doses of MenACWY control vaccine. Trial participants were enrolled by age into subgroups of 18-55, 56-69 and 70-plus years, and roughly 160, 29 and 62 TCR-sequenced participants, respectively, were included in these subgroups. Summary of the overall study and its limitations: Reportedly, almost half of the unique spike-specific TCRs recognized epitopes lying outside the regions that are mutated in the B.1.351 and B.1.1.7 variants. Because no day 14 peak-response samples were available, the repertoires could be characterized only after the peak T cell response. Conclusions about previously exposed vaccinees were limited because only six or seven AZD1222 recipients were SARS-CoV-2 seropositive at baseline. Vaccine-associated CD4 TCRs spanned the whole spike protein, with dominant responses in regions 160-218 and 743-854. Most participants were white British and females outnumbered males, and the authors suggested that clonal diversity may have been underestimated. Spike-specific TCR breadth and depth rose significantly after two AZD1222 doses compared with day 0 and with MenACWY recipients. In the small 56-69-year group, the increase in depth fell short of significance, most likely because of low power.

The sample's time point label, in plain terms: about 28 days (+/-7) after the second vaccine dose. Because spike-specific TCR depth and breadth did not differ between the two schedules, AZD1222 recipients who got a second dose at roughly 4 weeks were pooled with those who got a second dose at roughly 12 weeks. Vaccinee samples were obtained from the UK trials COV001 and COV002, which included a single-blind randomized controlled phase 2/3 trial of AZD1222 (ChAdOx1 nCoV-19) in healthy adults. For TCRbeta chain sequencing, PBMC samples were collected from trial participants at day 0 and at day 28 after the second dose. Including the terminal cysteine and phenylalanine, the CDR3 comprises 14 residues. This entry keeps only the CDR3 DNA: 42 bases, framed from base 1. CDR1 MNHEY and CDR2 SVGAGI are derived from the germline V gene. The trim is 9 bases for V and 5 bases for J, with a gap of 17 bases between the germline ends.

As to this clone: Its antigen has not been determined. No much larger clone is present one base from it, and per-base qualities are unavailable.

The CDR3 regions of human TCRbeta chains were analyzed by immunosequencing. The source study handled its data this way. TCRs in the repertoires were compared against a reference library of SARS-CoV-2-specific TCRs that had been generated with the MIRA antigen-specificity platform. Breadth meant the fraction of unique TCRs that were SARS-CoV-2-associated, whereas depth meant the fraction of total T cells that were SARS-CoV-2-associated. Using the MIRA data, each spike-specific TCR was assigned both to the spike region to which the TCR was reactive and to a CD4 or CD8 class. Log10-transformed breadth and depth values were compared by one-way ANOVA with Sidak's multiple comparisons tests. TCRdb obtained this table from immuneACCESS and retained in-frame rearrangements with V and J assigned. These tables miss some clones; where compared with another copy, unresolved V genes account for less than half of the shortfall, and the remainder is unexplained. V and J calls and clone size follow that table, whereas D and trimming were derived from the DNA. This sample holds over 100,000 clones; approximately 87% were observed only once. The top ten constitute roughly 4.4% of the sample.

This specimen consisted of peripheral blood, obtained 28 days after the second AZD1222 dose. The sequence derives from an adult who received the AZD1222 COVID-19 vaccine. This sequence uses TRBV6-5 and TRBJ1-5; the D gene is possibly TRBD1, with 5 bases matching. For the CDR3, the sequence is CASLFGASYQPQHF. At the DNA level, the sequence is TGTGCCAGTCTTTTTGGGGCCAGCTATCAGCCCCAGCATTTT.